This TCR beta chain emerged from a study of cytomegalovirus exposure and HLA in healthy donors. General study findings and limits: Accurate prediction of most subjects' HLA-A and HLA-B alleles from TCR beta sequences was reported. In a later analysis, the majority of CMV-associated beta chains seemingly showed HLA restriction.

Regarding this clone: Antigen: not known.

The primer mix had 60 Vbeta and 13 Jbeta primers. Sequencing was performed with immunoSEQ multiplex PCR; in TCRdb, only in-frame clones are kept and a portion is missing. Found here are tens of thousands of clones, roughly 76% of them singletons; the top ten hold just over 1.4%. Trimming shortened V by 0 bases and J by 5 bases, and 10 bases separated the two germline ends. The germline gives CDR1 MNHEY, CDR2 SVGAGI. The CDR3 runs 14 residues. The V gene is TRBV6-5, the J gene TRBJ1-1; no firm D call. The clonotype comes from a male donor in good health and CMV-seronegative. What was sequenced was PBMCs. The CDR3 spells CASSYSIGGTEAFF. Here the CDR3 DNA reads TGTGCCAGCAGTTACTCGATAGGAGGGACTGAAGCTTTCTTT.